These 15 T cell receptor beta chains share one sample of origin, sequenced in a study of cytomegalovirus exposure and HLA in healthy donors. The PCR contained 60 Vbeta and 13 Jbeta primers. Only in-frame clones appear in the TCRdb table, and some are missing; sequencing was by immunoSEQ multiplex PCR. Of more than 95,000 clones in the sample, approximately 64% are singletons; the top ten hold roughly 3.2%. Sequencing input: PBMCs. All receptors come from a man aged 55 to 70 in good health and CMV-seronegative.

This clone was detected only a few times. This CDR3 is CASSLGGSNTGELFF. The CDR3 nucleotides are TGTGCCAGCAGCTTGGGAGGCTCGAACACCGGGGAGCTGTTTTTT. The chain has TRBV5-4 and TRBJ2-2; no firm D call. Looked up from germline, CDR1 is SGHNT and CDR2 is YYREEE (reference sequence). CDR3 length equals 15 residues. Between the trimmed V and J ends, which lost 0 bases and 0 bases, there was a span of 6 bases.

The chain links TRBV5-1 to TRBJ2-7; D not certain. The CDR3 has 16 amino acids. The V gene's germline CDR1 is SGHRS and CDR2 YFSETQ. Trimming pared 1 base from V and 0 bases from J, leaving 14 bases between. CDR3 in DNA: TGCGCCAGCAGCTTGTCATCAGGCAGGCCCTCCTACGAGCAGTACTTC. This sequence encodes CASSLSSGRPSYEQYF.

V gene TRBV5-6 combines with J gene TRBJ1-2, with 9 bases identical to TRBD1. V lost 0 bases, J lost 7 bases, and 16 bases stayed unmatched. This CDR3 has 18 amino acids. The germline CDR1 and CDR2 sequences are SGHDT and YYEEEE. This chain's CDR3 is CASSLGGGQGTQTSGYTF. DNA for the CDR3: TGTGCCAGCAGCTTGGGCGGGGGACAGGGAACCCAAACAAGTGGCTACACCTTC.

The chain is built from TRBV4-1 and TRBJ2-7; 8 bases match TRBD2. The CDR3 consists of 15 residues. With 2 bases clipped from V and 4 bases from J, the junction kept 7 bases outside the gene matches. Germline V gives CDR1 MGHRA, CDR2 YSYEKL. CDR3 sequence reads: CASSQNLAGGYEQYF. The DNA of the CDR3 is TGCGCCAGCAGCCAAAACCTAGCGGGCGGGTACGAGCAGTACTTC.

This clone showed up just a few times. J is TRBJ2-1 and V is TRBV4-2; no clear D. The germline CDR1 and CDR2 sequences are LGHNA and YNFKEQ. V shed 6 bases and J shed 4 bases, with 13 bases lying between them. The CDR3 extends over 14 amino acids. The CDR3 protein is CASRGQKMYNEQFF. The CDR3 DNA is TGTGCCAGCAGGGGCCAAAAGATGTACAATGAGCAGTTCTTC.

This CDR3 is CASSPFPSGGPGAETQYF. CDR3 bases: TGTGCCAGCTCACCATTTCCTAGCGGGGGCCCTGGGGCGGAGACCCAGTACTTC. The chain carries TRBV18 and TRBJ2-5; 10 bases agree with TRBD2. The CDR3 runs to 18 residues. J gave up 5 bases and V 2 bases, and 14 bases lay outside the gene matches. Germline CDR1 is KGHSH and CDR2 is LQKENI.

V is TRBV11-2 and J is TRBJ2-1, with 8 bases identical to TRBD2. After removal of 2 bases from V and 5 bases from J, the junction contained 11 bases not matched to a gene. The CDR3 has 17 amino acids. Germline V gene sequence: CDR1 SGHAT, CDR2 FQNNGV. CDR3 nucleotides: TGTGCCAGCAGCTTACTGTCCGGGACTAGGCCAGACAATGAGCAGTTCTTC. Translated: CASSLLSGTRPDNEQFF.

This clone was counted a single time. CDR3 coding DNA: TGTGCCAGCAGCTTACAAGCTGCGGGGGGCGTTTTGGAGACCCAGTACTTC. Amino acids: CASSLQAAGGVLETQYF. The rearrangement joins TRBV7-2 to TRBJ2-5; TRBD2 matches at 8 bases. The CDR3 is 17 amino acids. Germline lookup yields CDR1 SGHTA and CDR2 FQGNSA. With 2 bases clipped from V and 5 bases from J, the junction kept 13 bases outside the gene matches.

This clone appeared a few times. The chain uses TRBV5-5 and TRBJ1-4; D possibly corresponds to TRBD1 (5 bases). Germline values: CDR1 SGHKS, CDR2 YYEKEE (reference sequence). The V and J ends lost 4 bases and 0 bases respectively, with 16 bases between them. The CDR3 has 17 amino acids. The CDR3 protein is CASSQDHSRATNEKLFF. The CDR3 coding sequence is TGTGCCAGCAGCCAAGATCATAGCAGGGCAACTAATGAAAAACTGTTTTTT.

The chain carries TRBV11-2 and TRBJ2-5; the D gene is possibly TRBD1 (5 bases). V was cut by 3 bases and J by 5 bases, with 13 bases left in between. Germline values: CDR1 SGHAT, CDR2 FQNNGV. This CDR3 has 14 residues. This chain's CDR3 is CASSFVAGMETQYF. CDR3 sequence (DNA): TGTGCCAGCAGCTTTGTCGCAGGGATGGAGACCCAGTACTTC.

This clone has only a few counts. CDR3 sequence (DNA): TGTGCCAGCAGCTTGGAGCGGGGGGGGCGCGATGAGCAGTTCTTC. It encodes CASSLERGGRDEQFF. The chain employs TRBV5-4 and TRBJ2-1, with 10 bases aligning to TRBD2. Trimming at V came to 0 bases and at J to 8 bases, leaving 5 bases not matched to a gene. Germline CDR1 SGHNT, CDR2 YYREEE (reference sequence). There are 15 residues in the CDR3.

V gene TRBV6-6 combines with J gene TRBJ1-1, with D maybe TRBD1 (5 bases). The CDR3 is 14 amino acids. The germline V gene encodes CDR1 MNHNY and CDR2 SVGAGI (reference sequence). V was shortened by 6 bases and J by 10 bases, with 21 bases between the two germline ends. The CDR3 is CASSFDTTTGRAFF. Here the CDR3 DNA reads TGTGCCAGCAGCTTCGACACCACCACAGGTAGAGCTTTCTTT.

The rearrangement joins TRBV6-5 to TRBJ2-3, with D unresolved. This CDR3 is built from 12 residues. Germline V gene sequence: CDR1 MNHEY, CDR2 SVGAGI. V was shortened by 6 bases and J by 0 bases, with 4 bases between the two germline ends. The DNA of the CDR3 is TGTGCCAGCAGATCTAGCACAGATACGCAGTATTTT. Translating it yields CASRSSTDTQYF.

CDR3 sequence (DNA): TGTGCCAGCAGTGAGGAGGGACGCTCTACCGAAGCTTTCTTT. Residues: CASSEEGRSTEAFF. The rearrangement links TRBV6-4 to TRBJ1-1, with D tentatively TRBD1 (5 bases). The V end lost 3 bases, the J end lost 8 bases, and 16 bases lay between the germline ends. The germline gives CDR1 MRHNA, CDR2 SNTAGT. The CDR3 spans 14 residues.

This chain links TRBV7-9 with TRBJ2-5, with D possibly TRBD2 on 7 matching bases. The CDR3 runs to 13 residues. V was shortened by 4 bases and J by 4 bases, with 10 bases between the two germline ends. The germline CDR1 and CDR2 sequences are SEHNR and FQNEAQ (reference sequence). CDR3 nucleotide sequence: TGTGCCAGCAGCTGGGGGGGCGGAGAGACCCAGTACTTC. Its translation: CASSWGGGETQYF. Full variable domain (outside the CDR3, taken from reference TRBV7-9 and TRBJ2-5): DTGVSQNPRHKITKRGQNVTFRCDPISEHNRLYWYRQTLGQGPEFLTYFQNEAQLEKSRLLSDRFSAERPKGSFSTLEIQRTEQGDSAMYLCASSWGGGETQYFGPGTRLLVL.